The 10 T cell receptor beta chains below all came from one sample that was sequenced in a study of shared clonotypes between healthy human individuals (dated by TCRdb to about 2020). To prepare the library, the immunoSEQ multiplex PCR assay was applied. TCRdb carries this immuneACCESS record with in-frame sequences only. Its versions omit some clonotypes, under half of them owing to an unresolved V gene in the studies checked, with the rest unexplained. This sample lists around 1.9 million clones; around 93% were detected once. More than 1.5% of the sample belongs to the ten largest clones. CD8 naive samples were obtained by positive selection for CCR7 among CD45RO-negative cells, yielding a CD45RA+CCR7+ population from which TemRA cells were excluded. The specimen was naive CD8+ T cells from PBMCs. The cell subset or site label on this specimen signifies: CD45RA+CCR7+. These TCRs come from a man aged 18-30 years in good health. Some clones in this sample may be carry-over from other donors' samples.

This chain uses TRBV28 with TRBJ2-7; tentatively, D is TRBD1 or TRBD2 (5 bases each). Germline V lookup: CDR1 MDHEN, CDR2 SYDVKM. The germline V and J ends were trimmed by 3 bases and 0 bases, with 9 bases remaining between them. This CDR3 comprises 14 residues. The CDR3 coding sequence is TGTGCCAGCAGTTTCGGGACCTTCTCCTACGAGCAGTACTTC. Amino acids: CASSFGTFSYEQYF.

This chain connects TRBV19 to TRBJ2-1, with D possibly being TRBD1 or TRBD2 (5 bases each). V lost 0 bases to trimming and J lost 6 bases, with 18 bases between them. The germline V gene encodes CDR1 LNHDA and CDR2 SQIVND (reference sequence). This CDR3 comprises 17 residues. CDR3 DNA sequence: TGTGCCAGTAGTATAGATCTGGGGACCCTGAAGGGCAATGAGCAGTTCTTC. Its protein product is CASSIDLGTLKGNEQFF. Variable domain in full (rest from reference TRBV19 and TRBJ2-1): DGGITQSPKYLFRKEGQNVTLSCEQNLNHDAMYWYRQDPGQGLRLIYYSQIVNDFQKGDIAEGYSVSREKKESFPLTVTSAQKNPTAFYLCASSIDLGTLKGNEQFFGPGTRLTVL.

The chain links TRBV9 to TRBJ2-1, with D possibly being TRBD1 (6 bases). The V gene lost 4 bases and the J gene lost 10 bases, with 12 bases spanning the gap. CDR3 length: 12 amino acids. Germline assignment: CDR1 SGDLS and CDR2 YYNGEE. The CDR3 reads CASSPTGTEQFF. The CDR3 nucleotides are TGTGCCAGCAGCCCTACCGGGACAGAGCAGTTCTTC.

Concerning this clone: Other DNA sequences from this sample encode an identical CDR3 as well. V gene TRBV7-9 combines with J gene TRBJ2-3; no clear D gene. The V and J ends lost 5 bases and 6 bases respectively, with 9 bases between them. Germline V gene lookup returns CDR1 SEHNR and CDR2 FQNEAQ (reference sequence). This CDR3 is 12 amino acids long. The CDR3 DNA is TGTGCCAGCAGCCGACCCAGGGATACGCAGTATTTT. As protein: CASSRPRDTQYF.

CDR3 sequence reads: CASSLIRGPFVDEQFF. In DNA, the CDR3 is TGTGCCAGCAGCTTAATACGGGGTCCTTTCGTGGATGAGCAGTTCTTC. The chain uses TRBV7-8 and TRBJ2-1; D possibly corresponds to TRBD2 (5 bases). Germline V gives CDR1 SGHVS, CDR2 FQNEAQ. V dropped 2 bases and J dropped 8 bases, with 19 bases sitting between them. The CDR3 has 16 residues.

The chain joins TRBV28 to TRBJ2-7, with 11 bases fitting TRBD2. The V segment lost 1 base and the J segment 3 bases; nucleotides outside the gene matches: 5. CDR1 is MDHEN, CDR2 SYDVKM, per germline. The length of the CDR3 is 16 residues. In DNA, the CDR3 is TGTGCCAGCAGTTTATTCCGACTAGCGGGAAACTACGAGCAGTACTTC. Its translation is CASSLFRLAGNYEQYF.

The chain couples TRBV27 to TRBJ2-1, with 7 positions matching TRBD2. With V trimmed by 3 bases and J by 4 bases, 12 bases remained unmatched. The CDR3 spans 17 residues. The germline V gene encodes CDR1 MNHEY and CDR2 SMNVEV (reference sequence). The CDR3 DNA follows: TGTGCCAGCAGTTTTTCACTTGGGAGCGGGAATTACAATGAGCAGTTCTTC. The encoded protein is CASSFSLGSGNYNEQFF.

V is TRBV9 and J is TRBJ1-1; TRBD1 agrees at 7 bases. The germline V gene encodes CDR1 SGDLS and CDR2 YYNGEE. The CDR3 extends over 13 amino acids. V shed 7 bases, J shed 4 bases, and the junction held 7 bases outside the gene matches. The CDR3 reads CASGQGGATEAFF. The CDR3 DNA reads as TGTGCCAGCGGGCAGGGGGGCGCCACTGAAGCTTTCTTT.

This chain joins TRBV7-9 and TRBJ1-6; a weak D match, TRBD1 (6 bases). This CDR3 is built from 14 residues. Trimming shortened V by 4 bases and J by 9 bases, and 13 bases separated the two germline ends. Germline loops: CDR1 SEHNR, CDR2 FQNEAQ (reference sequence). CDR3 residues: CASSWDMSGSPLHF. In DNA, the CDR3 is TGTGCCAGCAGCTGGGACATGTCGGGTTCACCCCTCCACTTT.

The chain has TRBV28 and TRBJ1-4, with 7 bases identical to TRBD1. The CDR3 has 14 amino acids. CDR1 MDHEN and CDR2 SYDVKM come from the germline V gene. Trimming cost V 3 bases and J 7 bases; bases outside gene matches: 5. The CDR3 spells CASSLTGMSEKLFF. As DNA, the CDR3 is TGTGCCAGCAGTTTGACAGGGATGAGTGAAAAACTGTTTTTT.